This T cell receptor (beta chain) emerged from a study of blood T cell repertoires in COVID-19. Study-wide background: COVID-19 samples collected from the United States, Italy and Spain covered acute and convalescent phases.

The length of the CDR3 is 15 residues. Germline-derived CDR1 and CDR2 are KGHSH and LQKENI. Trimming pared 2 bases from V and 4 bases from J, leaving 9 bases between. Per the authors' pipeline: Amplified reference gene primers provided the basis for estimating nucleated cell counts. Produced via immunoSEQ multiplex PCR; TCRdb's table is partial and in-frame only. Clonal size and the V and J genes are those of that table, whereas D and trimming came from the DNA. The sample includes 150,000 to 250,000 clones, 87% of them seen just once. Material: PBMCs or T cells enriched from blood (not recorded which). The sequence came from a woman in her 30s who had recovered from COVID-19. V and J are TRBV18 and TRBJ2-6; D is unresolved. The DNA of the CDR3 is TGTGCCAGCTCACCATCCGGGTCCGGGGCCAACGTCCTGACTTTC. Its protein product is CASSPSGSGANVLTF.